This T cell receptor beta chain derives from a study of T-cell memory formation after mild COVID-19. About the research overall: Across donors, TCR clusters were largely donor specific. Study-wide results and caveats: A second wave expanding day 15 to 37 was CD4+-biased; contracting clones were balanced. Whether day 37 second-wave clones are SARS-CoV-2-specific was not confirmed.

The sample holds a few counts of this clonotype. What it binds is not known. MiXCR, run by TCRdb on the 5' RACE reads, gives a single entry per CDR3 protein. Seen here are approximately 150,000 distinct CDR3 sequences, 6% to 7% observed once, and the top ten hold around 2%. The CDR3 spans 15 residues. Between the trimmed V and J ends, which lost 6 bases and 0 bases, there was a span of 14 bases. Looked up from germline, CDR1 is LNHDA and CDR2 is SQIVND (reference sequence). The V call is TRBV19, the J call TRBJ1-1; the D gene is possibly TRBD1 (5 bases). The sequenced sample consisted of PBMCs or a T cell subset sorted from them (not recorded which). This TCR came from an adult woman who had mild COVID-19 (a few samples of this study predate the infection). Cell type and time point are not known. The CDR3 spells CASRRWAGLNTEAFF. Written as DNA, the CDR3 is TGTGCCAGTAGGAGGTGGGCGGGACTGAACACTGAAGCTTTCTTT.